The entry below gives a single TCR beta chain sequence along with its context. Antigen specificity is unknown. The data were taken from a study of identifying expanded T cells in peripheral blood. No infections or other immune events were documented during collection. Whole-study findings and limits: Differentially abundant clones: about 1.3 between replicates, approximately 15 at about two weeks, around 20 at four.

Data came from immunoSEQ multiplex PCR; TCRdb stores just in-frame clones and leaves some out. The sample includes approximately 100,000 clones, around nine tenths of them seen just once. The receptor's source is a person between 18 and 75 years old in good health. Sequenced sample: blood.

The CDR3 region is CASSSTGASNQPQHF. CDR3 DNA: TGTGCCAGCAGCAGTACAGGGGCAAGCAATCAGCCCCAGCATTTT. The gene calls are TRBV7-9 and TRBJ1-5; 7 bases are a match to TRBD1. CDR3 size: 15 residues. The V gene end was trimmed by 5 bases and the J gene end by 1 base; junction bases not matched to a gene: 5. Germline CDR1 is SEHNR and CDR2 is FQNEAQ (reference sequence).